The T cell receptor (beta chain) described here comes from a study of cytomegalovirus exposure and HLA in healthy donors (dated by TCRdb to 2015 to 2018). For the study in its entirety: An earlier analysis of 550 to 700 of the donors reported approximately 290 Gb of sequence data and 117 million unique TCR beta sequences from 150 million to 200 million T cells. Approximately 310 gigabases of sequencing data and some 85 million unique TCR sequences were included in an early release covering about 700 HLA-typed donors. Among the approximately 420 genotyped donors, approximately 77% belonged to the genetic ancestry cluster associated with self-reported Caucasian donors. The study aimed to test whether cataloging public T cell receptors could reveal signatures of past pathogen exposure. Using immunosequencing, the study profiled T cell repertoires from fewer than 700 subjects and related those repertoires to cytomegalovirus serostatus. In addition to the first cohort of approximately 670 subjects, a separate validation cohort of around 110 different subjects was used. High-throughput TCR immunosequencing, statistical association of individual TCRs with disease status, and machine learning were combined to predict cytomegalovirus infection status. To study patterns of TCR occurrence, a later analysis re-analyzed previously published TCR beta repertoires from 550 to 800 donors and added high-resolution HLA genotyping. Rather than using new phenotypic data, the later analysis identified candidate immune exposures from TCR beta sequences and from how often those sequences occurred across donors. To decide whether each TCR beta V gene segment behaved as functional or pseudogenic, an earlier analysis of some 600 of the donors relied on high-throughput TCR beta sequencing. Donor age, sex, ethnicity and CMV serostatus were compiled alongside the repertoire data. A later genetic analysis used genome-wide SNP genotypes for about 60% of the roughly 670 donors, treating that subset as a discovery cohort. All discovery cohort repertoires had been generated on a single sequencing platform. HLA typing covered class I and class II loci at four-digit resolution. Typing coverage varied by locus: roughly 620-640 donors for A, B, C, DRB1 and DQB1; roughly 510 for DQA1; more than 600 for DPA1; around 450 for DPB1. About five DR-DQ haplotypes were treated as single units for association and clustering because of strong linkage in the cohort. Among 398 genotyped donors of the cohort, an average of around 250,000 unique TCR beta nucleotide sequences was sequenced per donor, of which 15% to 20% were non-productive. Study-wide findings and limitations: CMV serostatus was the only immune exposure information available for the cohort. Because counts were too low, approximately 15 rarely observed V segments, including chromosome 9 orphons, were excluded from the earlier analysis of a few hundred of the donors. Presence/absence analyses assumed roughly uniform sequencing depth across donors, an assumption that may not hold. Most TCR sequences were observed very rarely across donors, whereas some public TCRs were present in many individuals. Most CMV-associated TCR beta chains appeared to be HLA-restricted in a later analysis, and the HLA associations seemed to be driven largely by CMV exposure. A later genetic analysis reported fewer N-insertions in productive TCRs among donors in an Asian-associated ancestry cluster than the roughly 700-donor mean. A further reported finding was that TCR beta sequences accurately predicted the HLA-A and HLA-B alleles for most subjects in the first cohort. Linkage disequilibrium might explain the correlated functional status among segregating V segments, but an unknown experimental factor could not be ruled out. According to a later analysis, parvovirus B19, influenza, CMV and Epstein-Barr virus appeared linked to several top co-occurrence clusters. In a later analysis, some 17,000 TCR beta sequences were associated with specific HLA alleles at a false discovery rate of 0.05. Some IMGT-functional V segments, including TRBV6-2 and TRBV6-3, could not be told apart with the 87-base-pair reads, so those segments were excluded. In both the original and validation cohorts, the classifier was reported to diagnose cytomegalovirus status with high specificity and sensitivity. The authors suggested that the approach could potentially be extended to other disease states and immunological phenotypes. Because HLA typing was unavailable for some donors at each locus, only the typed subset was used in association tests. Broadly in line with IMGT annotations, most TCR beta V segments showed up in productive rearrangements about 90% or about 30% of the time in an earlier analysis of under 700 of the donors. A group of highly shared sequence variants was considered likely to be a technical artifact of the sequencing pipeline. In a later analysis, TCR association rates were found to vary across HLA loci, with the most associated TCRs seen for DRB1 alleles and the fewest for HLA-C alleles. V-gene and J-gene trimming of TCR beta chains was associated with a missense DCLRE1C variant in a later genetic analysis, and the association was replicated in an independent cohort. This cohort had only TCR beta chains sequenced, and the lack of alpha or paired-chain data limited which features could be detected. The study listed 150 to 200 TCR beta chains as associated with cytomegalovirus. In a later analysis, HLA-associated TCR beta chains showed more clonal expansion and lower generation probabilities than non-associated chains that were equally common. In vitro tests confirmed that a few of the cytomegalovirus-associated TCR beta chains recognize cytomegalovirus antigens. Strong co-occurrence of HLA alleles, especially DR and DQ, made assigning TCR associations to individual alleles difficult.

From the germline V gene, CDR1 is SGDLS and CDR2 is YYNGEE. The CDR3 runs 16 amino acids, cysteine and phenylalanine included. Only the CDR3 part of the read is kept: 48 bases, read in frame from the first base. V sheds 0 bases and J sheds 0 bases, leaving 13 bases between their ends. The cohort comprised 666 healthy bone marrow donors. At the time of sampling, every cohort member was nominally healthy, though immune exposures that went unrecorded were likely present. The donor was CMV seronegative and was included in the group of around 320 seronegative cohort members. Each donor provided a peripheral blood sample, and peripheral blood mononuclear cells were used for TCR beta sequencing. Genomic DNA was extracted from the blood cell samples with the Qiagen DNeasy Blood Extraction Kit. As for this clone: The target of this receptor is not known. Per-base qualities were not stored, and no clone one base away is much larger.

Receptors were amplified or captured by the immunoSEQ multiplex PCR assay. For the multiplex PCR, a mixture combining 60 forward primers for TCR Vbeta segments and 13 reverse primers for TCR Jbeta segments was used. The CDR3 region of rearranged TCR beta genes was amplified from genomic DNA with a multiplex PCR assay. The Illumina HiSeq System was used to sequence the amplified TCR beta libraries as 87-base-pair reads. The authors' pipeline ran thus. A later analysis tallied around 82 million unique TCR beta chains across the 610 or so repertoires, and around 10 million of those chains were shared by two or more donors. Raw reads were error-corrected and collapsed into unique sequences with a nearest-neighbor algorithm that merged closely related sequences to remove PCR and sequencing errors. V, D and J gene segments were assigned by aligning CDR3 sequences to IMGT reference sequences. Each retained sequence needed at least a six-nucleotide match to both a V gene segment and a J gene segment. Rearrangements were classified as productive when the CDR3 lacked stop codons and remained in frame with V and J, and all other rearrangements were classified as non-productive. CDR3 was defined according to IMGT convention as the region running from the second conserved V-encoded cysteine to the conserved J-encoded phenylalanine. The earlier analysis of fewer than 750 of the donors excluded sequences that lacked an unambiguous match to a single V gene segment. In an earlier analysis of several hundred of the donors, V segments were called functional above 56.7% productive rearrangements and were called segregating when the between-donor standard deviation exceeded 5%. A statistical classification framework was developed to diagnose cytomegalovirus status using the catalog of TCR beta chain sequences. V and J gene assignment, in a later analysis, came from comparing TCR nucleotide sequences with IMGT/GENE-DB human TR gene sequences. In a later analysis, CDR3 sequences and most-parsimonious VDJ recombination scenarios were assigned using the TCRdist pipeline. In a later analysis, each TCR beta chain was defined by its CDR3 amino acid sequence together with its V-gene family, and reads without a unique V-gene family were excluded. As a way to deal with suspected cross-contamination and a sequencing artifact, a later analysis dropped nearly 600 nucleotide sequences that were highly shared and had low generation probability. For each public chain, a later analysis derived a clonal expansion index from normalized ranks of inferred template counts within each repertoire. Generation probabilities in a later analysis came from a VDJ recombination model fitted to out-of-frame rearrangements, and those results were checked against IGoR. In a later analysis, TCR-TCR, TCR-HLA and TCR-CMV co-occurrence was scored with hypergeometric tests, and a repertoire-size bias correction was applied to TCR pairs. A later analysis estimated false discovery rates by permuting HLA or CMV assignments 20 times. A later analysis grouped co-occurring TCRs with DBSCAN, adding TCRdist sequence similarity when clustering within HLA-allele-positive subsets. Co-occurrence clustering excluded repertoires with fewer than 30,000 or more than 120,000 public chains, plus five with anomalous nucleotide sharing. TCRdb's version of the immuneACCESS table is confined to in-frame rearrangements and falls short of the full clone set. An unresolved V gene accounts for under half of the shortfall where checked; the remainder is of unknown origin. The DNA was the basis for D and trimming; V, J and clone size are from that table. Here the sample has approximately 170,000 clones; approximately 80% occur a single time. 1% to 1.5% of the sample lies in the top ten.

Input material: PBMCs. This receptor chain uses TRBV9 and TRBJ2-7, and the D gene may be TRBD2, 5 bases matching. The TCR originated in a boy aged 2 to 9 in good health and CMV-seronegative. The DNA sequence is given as TGTGCCAGCAGCGTAGGGAAAGCGGATCTCTCCTACGAGCAGTACTTC. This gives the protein CASSVGKADLSYEQYF.